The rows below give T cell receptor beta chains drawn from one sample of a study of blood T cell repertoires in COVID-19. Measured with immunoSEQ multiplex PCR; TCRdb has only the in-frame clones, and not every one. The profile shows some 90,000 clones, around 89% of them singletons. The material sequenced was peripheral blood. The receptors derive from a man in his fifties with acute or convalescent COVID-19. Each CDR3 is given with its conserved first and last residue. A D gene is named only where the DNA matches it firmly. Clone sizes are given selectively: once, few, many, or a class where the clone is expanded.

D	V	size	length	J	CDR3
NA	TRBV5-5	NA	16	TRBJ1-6	CASSLAGSSYNSPLHF
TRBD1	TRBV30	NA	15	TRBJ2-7	CAWGPFRDRGHEQYF
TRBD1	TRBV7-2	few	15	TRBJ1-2	CASSLDNRGPYGYTF
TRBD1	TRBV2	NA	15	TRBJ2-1	CASSEAGQGSDEQFF
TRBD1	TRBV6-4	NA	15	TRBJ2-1	CASSDQGETFNEQFF
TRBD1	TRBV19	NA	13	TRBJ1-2	CASRLYRGHGYTF
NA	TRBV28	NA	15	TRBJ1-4	CASSPPAGFNEKLFF
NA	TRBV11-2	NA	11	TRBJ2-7	CASRSGNEQYF
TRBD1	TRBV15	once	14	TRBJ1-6	CATSRGTGNSPLHF
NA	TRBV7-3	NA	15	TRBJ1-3	CASSPPFASGNTIYF
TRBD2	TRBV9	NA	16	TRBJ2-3	CASSVGNSGEQDTQYF
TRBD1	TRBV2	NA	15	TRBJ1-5	CASSRDRGVYQPQHF
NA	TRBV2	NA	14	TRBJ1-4	CASRIQFDNEKLFF
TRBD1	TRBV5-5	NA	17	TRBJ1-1	CASSLIPQGAMNTEAFF
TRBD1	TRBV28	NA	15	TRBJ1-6	CASSLQGGYNSPLHF
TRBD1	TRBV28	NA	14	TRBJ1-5	CASTRQGGNQPQHF
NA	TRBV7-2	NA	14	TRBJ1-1	CASSFNAGNTEAFF
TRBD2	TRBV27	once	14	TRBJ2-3	CASSRAGLTDTQYF
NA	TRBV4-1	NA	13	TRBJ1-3	CASSQEYGNTIYF
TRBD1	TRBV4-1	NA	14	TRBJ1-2	CASSQADRDYGYTF
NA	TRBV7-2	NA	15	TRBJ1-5	CASSLVTGDNQPQHF
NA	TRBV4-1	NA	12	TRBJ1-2	CASSQVTGGYTF
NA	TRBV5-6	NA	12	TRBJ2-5	CASRGLAETQYF
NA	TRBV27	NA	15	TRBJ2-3	CASSPGGAFGDTQYF
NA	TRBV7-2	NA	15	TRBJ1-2	CASSLAVGSFDGYTF
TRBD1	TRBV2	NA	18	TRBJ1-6	CASSEYARGTFYNSPLHF